This TCR beta chain emerged from a study of OX40 agonist ivuxolimab in advanced cancers. For the study in its entirety: Ivuxolimab, which targeted the costimulatory receptor OX40 (CD134), was an agonistic, fully human IgG2 monoclonal antibody. Intravenous ivuxolimab was administered to patients every 2 weeks at six dose levels: 0.01, 0.1, 0.3, 1.5, 3 and 10 mg/kg. Of the roughly 52 dose-escalation patients, hepatocellular carcinoma was present in some 19, melanoma in approximately 15, renal cell carcinoma in 9 and head and neck cancer in 9. In the dose-escalation cohort, approximately 83% of patients were male, and the mean age was roughly 60 years with a range of roughly 20 to 79. Prior anti-PD-1, anti-PD-L1 or anti-CTLA-4 therapy was permitted, and 35% to 40% of dose-escalation patients had received checkpoint inhibitors. Partial responses occurred in three dose-escalation patients: two with cutaneous melanoma and one with hepatocellular carcinoma. The point of sequencing TCRbeta in the periphery was to test whether ivuxolimab changed TCR sequence diversity and drove clonal T-cell expansion. The monotherapy dose-escalation portion (N of about 52 patients) of the phase I ivuxolimab trial is reported in the paper.

Genomic DNA was extracted from sorted cells for sequencing of the TCRbeta CDR3 region. TCRbeta CDR3 regions were sequenced using the immunoSEQ Assay. This is the immuneACCESS table as TCRdb keeps it, with only in-frame sequences that have V and J called. A part of the clones is gone; compared with another copy, unresolved V genes explain less than half, and the rest is unexplained. Recorded for this sample are 35,000 to 40,000 clones; more than 85% of them occurred a single time. Roughly 2.3% of the sample is in the top ten clones. The paper's findings and limits, for the study overall: Low levels of normalized T-cell clonal expansion were also seen in some patients who did not respond. Clonal expansion of both CD4+ and CD8+ blood T cells was observed from baseline to week 6 at doses 0.1 to 3.0 mg/kg. The antigen specificity of the clonally expanded peripheral T cells was not determined. After ivuxolimab, expanded clones were on average more numerous among CD8+ T cells than among CD4+ T cells. In the 0.1-3.0 mg/kg groups, partial responders had among the lowest normalized peripheral clonal expansion, particularly in CD8+ T cells.

The trial excluded patients who had a history of autoimmune disease or were on systemic immunosuppression. Peripheral blood for TCR sequencing was drawn from every dose cohort at baseline, at cycle 4 day 1 and at cycle 7 day 1. Samples came from an open-label, multicenter, first-in-human phase I dose-escalation trial of ivuxolimab. Adults with locally advanced or metastatic melanoma, renal cell carcinoma, hepatocellular carcinoma or head and neck squamous cell carcinoma were enrolled in the trial. Before TCR sequencing, CD4+ and CD8+ T cells were separately sorted from peripheral blood. A remark on this clone: Its antigen remains unidentified. Base-call qualities are not available, and no considerably larger clone is one nucleotide away.

Including the terminal cysteine and phenylalanine, the CDR3 comprises 14 residues. Just CDR3 DNA is preserved here, 42 bases in frame from base 1. Taken from the germline V gene, the CDR1 and CDR2 loops are SGHRS and YFSETQ. Cut back by 4 bases and 7 bases, the V and J ends lie 14 bases apart. The receptor chain draws on TRBV5-1 and TRBJ1-4; TRBD1 might be the D gene, on 5 matching bases. The receptor was derived from an adult with an advanced solid tumor such as melanoma, head and neck, liver or kidney cancer. The sequenced sample was CD4+ or CD8+ T cells sorted from blood, obtained in a trial of the OX40 agonist ivuxolimab. The CDR3: CASSPGGRGEKLFF. The nucleotide sequence is given as TGCGCCAGCAGCCCTGGGGGTAGAGGTGAAAAACTGTTTTTT.